This passage covers 5 T cell receptor beta chains from one sample sequenced in a study of T cells in Graves' hyperthyroidism and ophthalmopathy. TCR beta CDR3 regions were amplified from RNA. First-round RT-PCR with HTBI primers amplified the TCR CDR3 region. Each CDR3 protein is one row after TCRdb ran MiXCR on the multiplex PCR reads. The sample has over 700,000 distinct CDR3 sequences; 30% to 40% are singletons. Sequenced material: blood. All receptors derive from a woman in her thirties or forties with Graves' hyperthyroidism.

This clonotype was detected many times. This chain connects TRBV5-6 to TRBJ2-2, with TRBD2 matching over 8 bases. V gave up 4 bases and J gave up 1 base; unmatched junction bases: 3. The CDR3 extends over 15 amino acids. Germline values: CDR1 SGHDT, CDR2 YYEEEE. This chain's CDR3 is CASSRGRRNTGELFF. For the CDR3, the DNA is TGTGCCAGCAGCCGCGGGAGGCGGAACACCGGGGAGCTGTTTTTT.

The chain combines TRBV7-9 with TRBJ1-6; TRBD1 might be the D (5 bases). Germline V lookup: CDR1 SEHNR, CDR2 FQNEAQ (reference sequence). The CDR3 consists of 15 residues. V lost 1 base to trimming and J lost 8 bases, with 12 bases between them. This chain's CDR3 is CASSLVTGGYSPLHF. The CDR3 nucleotides read TGTGCCAGCAGCTTAGTCACTGGGGGTTATTCACCCCTCCACTTT.

This clonotype was found a few times. The gene calls are TRBV4-2 and TRBJ1-2; no clear D gene. The CDR3 consists of 14 residues. The V end was cut by 0 bases, the J end by 4 bases, with 9 bases between. Germline V gene data show CDR1 as LGHNA and CDR2 as YNFKEQ. CDR3 DNA sequence: TGTGCCAGCAGCCAAGAAAATAGGGCCTATGGCTACACCTTC. The encoded protein is CASSQENRAYGYTF.

Comments on this clonotype: A much bigger clone sits one base away, suggesting this may be a read error. The chain links TRBV7-3 to TRBJ2-5, with 9 bases fitting TRBD2. V was pared by 4 bases and J by 9 bases, with 6 bases of the junction left unmatched. The CDR3 spans 13 residues. Germline CDR1 and CDR2: SGHTA and FQGTGA. In nucleotides, the CDR3 is TGTGCCAGCAGCTCACAGGAGCGGGGGGCCCAGTACTTC. Its translation is CASSSQERGAQYF.

Ten or more counts support this clonotype. The V call is TRBV6-5, the J call TRBJ1-5; 8 bases are a match to TRBD1. Losses at the gene ends were 7 bases for V and 4 bases for J; bases not matched to a gene: 3. The CDR3 covers 13 residues. Germline V gene sequence: CDR1 MNHEY, CDR2 SVGAGI. CDR3 DNA sequence: TGTGCCAGCAAAGGGACAGGTAATCAGCCCCAGCATTTT. This encodes CASKGTGNQPQHF.